This record covers a single TCR beta chain. What it binds is not known. Donors were ostensibly healthy at sampling, although undocumented immune exposures were probable. Per germline, CDR1 LNHNV and CDR2 YYDKDF (reference sequence). The CDR3 length is 17 residues. With V trimmed by 6 bases and J by 2 bases, 14 bases remained unmatched. This sample was included in a study of cytomegalovirus exposure and HLA in healthy donors. Study-wide background: Genotyping showed roughly 77% of roughly 400 donors falling in the Caucasian-associated ancestry cluster.

Study outcomes and limitations: Analysis was performed later, and it showed HLA-associated TCR beta chains to be more clonally expanded than equally common others. Excluded were some V segments that proved indistinguishable, including TRBV6-2 and TRBV6-3.

Use of 60 Vbeta and 13 Jbeta primers characterized the PCR. Some clones are missing from TCRdb's copy, which holds only in-frame ones; the method was immunoSEQ multiplex PCR. The table has about 130,000 clones, about 80% seen once. Specimen: PBMCs. The sequence came from a woman aged 40 to 50 in good health and CMV-seropositive. The chain joins TRBV15 to TRBJ2-3; TRBD2 aligns across 7 bases. CDR3 in DNA: TGTGCCACCAGAGATGGGAGGCTAGCGGACGTCACAGATACGCAGTATTTT. Protein sequence: CATRDGRLADVTDTQYF.